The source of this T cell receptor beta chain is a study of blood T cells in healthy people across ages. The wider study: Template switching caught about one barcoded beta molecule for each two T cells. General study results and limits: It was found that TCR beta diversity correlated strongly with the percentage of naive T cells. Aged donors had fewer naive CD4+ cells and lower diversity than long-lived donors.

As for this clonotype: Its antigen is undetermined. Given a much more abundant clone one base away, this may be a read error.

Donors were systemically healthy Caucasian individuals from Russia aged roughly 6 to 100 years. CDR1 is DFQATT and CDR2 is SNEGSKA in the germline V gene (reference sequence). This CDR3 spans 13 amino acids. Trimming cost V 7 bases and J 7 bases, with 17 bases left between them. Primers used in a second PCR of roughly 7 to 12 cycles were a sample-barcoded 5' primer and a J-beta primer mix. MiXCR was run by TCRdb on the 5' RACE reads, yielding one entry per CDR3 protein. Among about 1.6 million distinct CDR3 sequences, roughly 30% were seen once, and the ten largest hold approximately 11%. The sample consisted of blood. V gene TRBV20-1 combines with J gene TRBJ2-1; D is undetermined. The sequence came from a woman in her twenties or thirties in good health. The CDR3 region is CSDRLPLGNEQFF. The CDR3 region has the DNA TGCAGTGATAGGCTCCCTTTGGGGAATGAGCAGTTCTTC.